Sequencing of this TCR beta chain was carried out in a study of CD8 T cells in Susac syndrome. V trimming: 7 bases; J trimming: 5 bases; junction bases outside the gene matches: 7. The CDR3 totals 14 residues. The authors reverse transcribed roughly 0.5 to 1 ug RNA with random hexamers. TCRdb reanalysed the immunoSEQ multiplex PCR reads using MiXCR and keeps one entry per CDR3 protein. The repertoire holds 150,000 to 200,000 distinct CDR3 sequences, with 80% to 95% as singletons. Source material: CD4+ T cells from PBMCs. This sequence originates from a human donor in good health. The chain joins TRBV12-3 or TRBV12-4 to TRBJ1-5; TRBD1 matches 8 bases. CDR3 region: CASTAGGSYQPQHF. The CDR3 region has the DNA TGTGCCAGCACTGCAGGGGGCTCATATCAGCCCCAGCATTTT.